Included here is one TCR beta chain sequence, with context. The sample holds other DNA sequences that translate to the same CDR3. TCRdb keeps only in-frame clones here, not all; method: immunoSEQ multiplex PCR. The sample has millions of clones; around 96% are singletons. The CDR3 runs 12 residues. Trimming pared 3 bases from V and 0 bases from J, leaving 4 bases between. The germline gives CDR1 SGDLS, CDR2 YYNGEE. This sample is drawn from a study of shared clonotypes between healthy human individuals. Terminally differentiated effector memory CD45RA+ cells were excluded from the naive CD8 cells, which were CD45RO-negative and positively selected for CCR7.

The chain combines TRBV9 with TRBJ2-7; D ambiguous. This receptor was taken from a man between 18 and 35 years old in good health. The source material was naive CD8+ T cells sorted from blood. DNA of the CDR3: TGTGCCAGCAGCGACAGCTCCTACGAGCAGTACTTC. It codes for CASSDSSYEQYF.